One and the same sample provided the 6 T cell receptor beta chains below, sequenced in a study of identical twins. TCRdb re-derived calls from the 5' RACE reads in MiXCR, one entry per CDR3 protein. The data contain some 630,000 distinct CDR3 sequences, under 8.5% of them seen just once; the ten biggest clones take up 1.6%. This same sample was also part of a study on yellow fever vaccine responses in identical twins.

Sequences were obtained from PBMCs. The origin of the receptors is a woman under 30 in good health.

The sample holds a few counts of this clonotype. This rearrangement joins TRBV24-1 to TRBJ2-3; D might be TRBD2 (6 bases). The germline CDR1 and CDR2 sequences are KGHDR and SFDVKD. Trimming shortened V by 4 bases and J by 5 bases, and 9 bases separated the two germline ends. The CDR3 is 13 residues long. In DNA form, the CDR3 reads TGTGCCACCAGTGAATCTAGCGTAGATACGCAGTATTTT. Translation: CATSESSVDTQYF.

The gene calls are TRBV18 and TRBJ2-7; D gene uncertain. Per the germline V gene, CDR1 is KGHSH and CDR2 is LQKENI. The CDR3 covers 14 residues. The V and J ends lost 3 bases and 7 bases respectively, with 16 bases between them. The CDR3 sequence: CASSPGQKAPEQYF. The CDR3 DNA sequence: TGTGCCAGCTCACCTGGGCAGAAGGCTCCGGAGCAGTACTTC.

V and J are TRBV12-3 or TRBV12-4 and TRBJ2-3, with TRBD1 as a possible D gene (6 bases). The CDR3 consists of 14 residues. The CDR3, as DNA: TGTGTCAGTCTGCTGGCAGGGGCTGGAGATACGCAGTATTTT. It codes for CVSLLAGAGDTQYF.

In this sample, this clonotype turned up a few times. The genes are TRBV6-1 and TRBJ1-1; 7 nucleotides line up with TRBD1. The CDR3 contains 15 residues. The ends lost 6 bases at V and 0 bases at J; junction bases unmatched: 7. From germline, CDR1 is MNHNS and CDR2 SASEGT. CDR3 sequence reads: CASRNPGTVNTEAFF. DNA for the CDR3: TGTGCCAGCAGGAACCCCGGGACAGTGAACACTGAAGCTTTCTTT.

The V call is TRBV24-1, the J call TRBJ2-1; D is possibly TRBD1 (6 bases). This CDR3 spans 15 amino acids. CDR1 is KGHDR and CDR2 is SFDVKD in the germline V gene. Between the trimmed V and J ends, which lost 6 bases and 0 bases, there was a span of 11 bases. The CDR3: CATSRDIGSYNEQFF. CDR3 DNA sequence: TGTGCCACCAGTCGGGACATTGGCTCCTACAATGAGCAGTTCTTC.

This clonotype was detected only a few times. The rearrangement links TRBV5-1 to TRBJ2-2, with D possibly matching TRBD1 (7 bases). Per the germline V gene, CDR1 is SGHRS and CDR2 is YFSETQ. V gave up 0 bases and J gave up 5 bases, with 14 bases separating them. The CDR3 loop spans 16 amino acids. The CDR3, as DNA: TGCGCCAGCAGCTTGGACCTGACAGGGAGGACCGGGGAGCTGTTTTTT. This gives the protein CASSLDLTGRTGELFF. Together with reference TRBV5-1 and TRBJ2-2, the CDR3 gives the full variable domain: KAGVTQTPRYLIKTRGQQVTLSCSPISGHRSVSWYQQTPGQGLQFLFEYFSETQRNKGNFPGRFSGRQFSNSRSEMNVSTLELGDSALYLCASSLDLTGRTGELFFGEGSRLTVL.